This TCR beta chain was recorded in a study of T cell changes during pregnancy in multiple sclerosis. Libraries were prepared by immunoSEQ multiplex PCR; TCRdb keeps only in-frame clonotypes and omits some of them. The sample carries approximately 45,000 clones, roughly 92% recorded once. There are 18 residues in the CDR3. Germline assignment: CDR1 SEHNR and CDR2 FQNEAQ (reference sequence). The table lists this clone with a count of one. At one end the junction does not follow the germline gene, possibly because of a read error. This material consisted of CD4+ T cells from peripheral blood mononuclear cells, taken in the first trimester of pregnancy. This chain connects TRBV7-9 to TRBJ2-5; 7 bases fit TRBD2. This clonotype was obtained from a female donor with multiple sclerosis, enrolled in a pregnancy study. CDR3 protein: CASSLAVQGGAFEETQYF. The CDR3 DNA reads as TGTGCCAGCAGCCTAGCGGTGCAGGGTGGCGCGTTCGAAGAGACCCAGTACTTC.